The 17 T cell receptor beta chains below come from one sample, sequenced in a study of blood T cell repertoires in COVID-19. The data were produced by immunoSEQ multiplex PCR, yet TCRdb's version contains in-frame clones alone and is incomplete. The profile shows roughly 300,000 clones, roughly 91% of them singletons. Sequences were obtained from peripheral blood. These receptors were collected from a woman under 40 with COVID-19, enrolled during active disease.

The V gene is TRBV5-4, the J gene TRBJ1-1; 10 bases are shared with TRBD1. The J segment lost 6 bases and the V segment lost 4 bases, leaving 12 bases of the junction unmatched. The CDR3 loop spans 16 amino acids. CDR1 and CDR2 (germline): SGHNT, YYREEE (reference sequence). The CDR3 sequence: CASSGLRDRGLPEAFF. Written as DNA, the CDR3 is TGTGCCAGCAGCGGACTCCGGGACAGGGGTCTCCCTGAAGCTTTCTTT. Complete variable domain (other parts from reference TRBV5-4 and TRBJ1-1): ETGVTQSPTHLIKTRGQQVTLRCSSQSGHNTVSWYQQALGQGPQFIFQYYREEENGRGNFPPRFSGLQFPNYSSELNVNALELDDSALYLCASSGLRDRGLPEAFFGQGTRLTVV.

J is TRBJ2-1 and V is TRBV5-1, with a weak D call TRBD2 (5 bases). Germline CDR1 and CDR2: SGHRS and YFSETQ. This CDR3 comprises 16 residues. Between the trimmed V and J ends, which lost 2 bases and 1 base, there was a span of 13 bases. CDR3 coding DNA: TGCGCCAGCAGCTTTATTGCGGGTTCTTCCTACAATGAGCAGTTCTTC. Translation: CASSFIAGSSYNEQFF. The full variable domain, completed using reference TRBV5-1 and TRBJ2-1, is KAGVTQTPRYLIKTRGQQVTLSCSPISGHRSVSWYQQTPGQGLQFLFEYFSETQRNKGNFPGRFSGRQFSNSRSEMNVSTLELGDSALYLCASSFIAGSSYNEQFFGPGTRLTVL.

The CDR3 here is CASKSTRVTGELFF. For the CDR3, the DNA is TGTGCCAGCAAATCTACTCGGGTTACCGGGGAGCTGTTTTTT. The chain recombines TRBV7-2 with TRBJ2-2, with no clear D. The CDR3 is 14 amino acids. The germline gives CDR1 SGHTA, CDR2 FQGNSA. The V end lost 7 bases, the J end lost 5 bases, and 14 bases lay between the germline ends.

The DNA for the CDR3 is TGTGCCAGCAGAACGGCAGGGGGCGGCTACACCTTC. Translated: CASRTAGGGYTF. This chain links TRBV27 with TRBJ1-2, with TRBD1 identical over 8 bases. Unmatched junction bases numbered 5, after V lost 6 bases and J lost 8 bases. Germline V CDR1 and CDR2: MNHEY, SMNVEV (reference sequence). The CDR3 is made up of 12 amino acids.

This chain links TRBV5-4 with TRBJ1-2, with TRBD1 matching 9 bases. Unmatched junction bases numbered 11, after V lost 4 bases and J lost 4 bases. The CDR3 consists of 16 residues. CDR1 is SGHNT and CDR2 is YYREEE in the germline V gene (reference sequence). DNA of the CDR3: TGTGCCAGCAGCACCAAGACAGGGGGGAGCCCCTATGGCTACACCTTC. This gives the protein CASSTKTGGSPYGYTF.

CDR3: CASSMGLSYTDTQYF. The CDR3 DNA reads TGTGCCAGCAGCATGGGACTCTCGTACACAGATACGCAGTATTTT. The gene calls are TRBV7-2 and TRBJ2-3, with a possible D match to TRBD2 (6 bases). This CDR3 has 15 residues. CDR1 and CDR2 from the germline V gene are SGHTA and FQGNSA. V gave up 5 bases and J gave up 2 bases, with 14 bases separating them.

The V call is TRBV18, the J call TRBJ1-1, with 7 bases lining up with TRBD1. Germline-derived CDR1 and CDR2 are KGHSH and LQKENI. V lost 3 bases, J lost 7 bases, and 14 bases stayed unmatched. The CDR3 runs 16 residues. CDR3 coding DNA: TGTGCCAGCTCACCTGCACAGGGGCAGGGGAAGAGTGAAGCTTTCTTT. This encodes CASSPAQGQGKSEAFF.

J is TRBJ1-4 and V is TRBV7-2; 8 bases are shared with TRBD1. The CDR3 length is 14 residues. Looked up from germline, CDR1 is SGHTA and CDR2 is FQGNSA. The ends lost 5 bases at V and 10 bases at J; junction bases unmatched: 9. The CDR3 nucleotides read TGTGCCAGCAGCCTAAGGACAGGGACTGGAAAACTGTTTTTT. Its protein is CASSLRTGTGKLFF.

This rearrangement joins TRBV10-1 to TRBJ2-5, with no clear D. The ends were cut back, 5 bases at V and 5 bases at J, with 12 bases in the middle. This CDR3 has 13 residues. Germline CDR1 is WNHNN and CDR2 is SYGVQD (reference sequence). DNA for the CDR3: TGCGCCAGCAGTCCCCTAGGTGTGGAGACCCAGTACTTC. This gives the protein CASSPLGVETQYF.

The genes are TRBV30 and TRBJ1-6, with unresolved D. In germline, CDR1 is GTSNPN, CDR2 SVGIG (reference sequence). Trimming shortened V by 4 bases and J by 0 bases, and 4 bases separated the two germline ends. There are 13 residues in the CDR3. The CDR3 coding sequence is TGTGCCTGGACCCGCTCCTATAATTCACCCCTCCACTTT. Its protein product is CAWTRSYNSPLHF.

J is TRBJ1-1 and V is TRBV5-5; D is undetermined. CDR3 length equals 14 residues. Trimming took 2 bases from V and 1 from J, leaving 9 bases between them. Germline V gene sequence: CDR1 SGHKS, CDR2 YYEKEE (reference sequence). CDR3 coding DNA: TGTGCCAGCAGCTTCAGGCAGAGGAACACTGAAGCTTTCTTT. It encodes CASSFRQRNTEAFF.

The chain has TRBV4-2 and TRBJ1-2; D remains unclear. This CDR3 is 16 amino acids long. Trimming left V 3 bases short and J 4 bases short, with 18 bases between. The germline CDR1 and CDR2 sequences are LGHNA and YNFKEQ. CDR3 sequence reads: CASSQGLLGITYGYTF. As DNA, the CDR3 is TGTGCCAGCAGCCAGGGCTTGTTGGGCATTACCTATGGCTACACCTTC.

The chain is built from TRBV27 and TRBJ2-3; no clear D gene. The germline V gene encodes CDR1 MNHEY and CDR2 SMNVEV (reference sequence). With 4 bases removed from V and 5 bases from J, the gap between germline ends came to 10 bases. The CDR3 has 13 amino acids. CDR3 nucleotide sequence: TGTGCCAGCAGTTATAAGTACGGAGATACGCAGTATTTT. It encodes CASSYKYGDTQYF.

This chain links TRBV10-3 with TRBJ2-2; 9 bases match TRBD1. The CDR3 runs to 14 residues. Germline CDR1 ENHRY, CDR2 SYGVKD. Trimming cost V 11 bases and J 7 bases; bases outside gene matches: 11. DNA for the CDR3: TGTGCCGCATCCGGGACAGGGTCCAACGGGGAGCTGTTTTTT. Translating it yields CAASGTGSNGELFF.

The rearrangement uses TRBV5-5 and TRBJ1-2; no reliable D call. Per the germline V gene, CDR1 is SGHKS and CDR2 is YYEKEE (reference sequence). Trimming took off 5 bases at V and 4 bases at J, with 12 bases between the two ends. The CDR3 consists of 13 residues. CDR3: CASSFGLIYGYTF. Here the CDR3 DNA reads TGTGCCAGCAGTTTTGGACTTATCTATGGCTACACCTTC. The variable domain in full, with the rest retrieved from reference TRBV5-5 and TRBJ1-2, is DAGVTQSPTHLIKTRGQQVTLRCSPISGHKSVSWYQQVLGQGPQFIFQYYEKEERGRGNFPDRFSARQFPNYSSELNVNALLLGDSALYLCASSFGLIYGYTFGSGTRLTVV.

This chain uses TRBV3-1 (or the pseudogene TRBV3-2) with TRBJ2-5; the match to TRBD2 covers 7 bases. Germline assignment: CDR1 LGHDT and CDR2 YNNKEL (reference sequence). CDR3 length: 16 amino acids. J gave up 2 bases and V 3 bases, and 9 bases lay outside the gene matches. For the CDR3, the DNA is TGTGCCAGCAGCCACCCCGGGCTAGCGGTACAAGAGACCCAGTACTTC. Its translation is CASSHPGLAVQETQYF.

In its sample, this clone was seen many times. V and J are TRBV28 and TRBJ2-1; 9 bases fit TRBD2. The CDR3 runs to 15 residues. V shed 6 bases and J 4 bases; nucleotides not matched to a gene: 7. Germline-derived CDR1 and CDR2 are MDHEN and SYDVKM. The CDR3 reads CASRSAGGPYNEQFF. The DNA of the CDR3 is TGTGCCAGCAGATCAGCGGGGGGCCCTTACAATGAGCAGTTCTTC.